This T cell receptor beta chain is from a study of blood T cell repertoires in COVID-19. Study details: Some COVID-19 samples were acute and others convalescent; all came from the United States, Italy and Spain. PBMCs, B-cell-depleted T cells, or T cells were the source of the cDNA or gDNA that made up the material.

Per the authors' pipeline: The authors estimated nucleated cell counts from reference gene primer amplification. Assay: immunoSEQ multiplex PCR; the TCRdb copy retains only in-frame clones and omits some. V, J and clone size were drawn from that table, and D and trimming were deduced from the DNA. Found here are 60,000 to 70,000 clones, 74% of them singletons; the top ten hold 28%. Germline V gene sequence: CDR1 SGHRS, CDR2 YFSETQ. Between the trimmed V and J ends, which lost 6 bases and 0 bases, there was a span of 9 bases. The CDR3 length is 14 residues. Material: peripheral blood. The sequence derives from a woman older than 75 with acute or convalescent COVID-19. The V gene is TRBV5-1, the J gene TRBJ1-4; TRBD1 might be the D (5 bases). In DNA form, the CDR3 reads TGCGCCAGCAAGGGGCAGGCAACTAATGAAAAACTGTTTTTT. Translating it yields CASKGQATNEKLFF.